This TCR beta chain was observed in a study of human T cells and chemical hapten exposure. TCRdb re-called the RACE reads through MiXCR, storing one row per CDR3 protein. There are roughly 380,000 distinct CDR3 sequences in the sample; approximately 5% occur only once, and just over 2.5% lies in the top ten. In germline, CDR1 is MDHEN, CDR2 SYDVKM. The CDR3 totals 13 residues. V was pared by 3 bases and J by 7 bases, with 12 bases between. Time point specified: pre-sensitization, week 0. Described treatment: therapeutic diphenylcyclopropenone sensitization with weekly scalp DPC. This specimen consisted of whole blood, obtained in connection with sensitization to the hapten diphenylcyclopropenone (DPC). This TCR came from a woman aged 45-60 years with alopecia areata. Some clones in this sample may be carry-over from other donors' samples. The rearrangement joins TRBV28 to TRBJ1-1; a weak D match, TRBD1 (6 bases). The CDR3 DNA reads TGTGCCAGCAGTTTTGTGGGGACAATTGAAGCTTTCTTT. Protein product: CASSFVGTIEAFF.